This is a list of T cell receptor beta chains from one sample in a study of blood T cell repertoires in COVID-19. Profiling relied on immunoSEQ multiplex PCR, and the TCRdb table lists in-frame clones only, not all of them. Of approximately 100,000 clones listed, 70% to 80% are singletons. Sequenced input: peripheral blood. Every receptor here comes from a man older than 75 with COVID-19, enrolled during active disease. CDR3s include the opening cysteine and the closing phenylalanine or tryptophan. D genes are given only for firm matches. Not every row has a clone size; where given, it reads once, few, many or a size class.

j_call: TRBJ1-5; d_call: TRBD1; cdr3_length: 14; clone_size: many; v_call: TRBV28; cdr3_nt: TGTGCCAGCAGTTCAGGGGGCGGCAATCAGCCCCAGCATTTT; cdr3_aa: CASSSGGGNQPQHF
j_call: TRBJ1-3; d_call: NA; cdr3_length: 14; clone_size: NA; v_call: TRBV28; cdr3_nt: TGTGCCAGCAGTTTACAGGGTTCTGGAAACACCATATATTTT; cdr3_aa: CASSLQGSGNTIYF
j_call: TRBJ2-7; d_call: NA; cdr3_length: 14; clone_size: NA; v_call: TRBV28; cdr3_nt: TGTGCCAGCAGTTTATTGGTAGGGGCCTACGAGCAGTACTTC; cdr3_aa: CASSLLVGAYEQYF
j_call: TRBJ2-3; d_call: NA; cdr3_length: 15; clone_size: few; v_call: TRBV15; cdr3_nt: TGTGCCACCAGCTATGCTTCAGGGTCGGCAGATACGCAGTATTTT; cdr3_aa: CATSYASGSADTQYF
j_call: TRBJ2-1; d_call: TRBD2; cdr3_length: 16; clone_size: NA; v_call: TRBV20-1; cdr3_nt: TGCAGTGCTAGTTTTTCTAGCGGGATTTCTTACAATGAGCAGTTCTTC; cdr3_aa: CSASFSSGISYNEQFF
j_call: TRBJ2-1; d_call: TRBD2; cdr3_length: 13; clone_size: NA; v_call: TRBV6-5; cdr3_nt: TGTGCCATCGGGACTAGTTGGTACAATGAGCAGTTCTTC; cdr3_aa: CAIGTSWYNEQFF
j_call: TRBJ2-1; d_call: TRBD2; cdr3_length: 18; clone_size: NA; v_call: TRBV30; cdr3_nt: TGTGCCTGGAGTGTCATGGGACTAGCGGGAGGGCCAGGCGATGAGCAGTTCTTC; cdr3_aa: CAWSVMGLAGGPGDEQFF
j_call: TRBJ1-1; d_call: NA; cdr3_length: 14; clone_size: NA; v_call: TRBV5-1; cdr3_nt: TGCGCCAGCAGCTTGGGAGGCAGGGGAGGGGAAGCTTTCTTT; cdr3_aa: CASSLGGRGGEAFF
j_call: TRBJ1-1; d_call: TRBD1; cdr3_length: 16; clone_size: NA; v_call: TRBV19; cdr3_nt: TGTGCCAGTAGTATAGGACAGGGGGTCTCGAACACTGAAGCTTTCTTT; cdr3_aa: CASSIGQGVSNTEAFF
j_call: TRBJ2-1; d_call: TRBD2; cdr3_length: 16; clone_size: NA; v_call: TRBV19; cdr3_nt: TGTGCCAGTAGCAAACGAACTAGCGGGCAATACAATGAGCAGTTCTTC; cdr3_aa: CASSKRTSGQYNEQFF
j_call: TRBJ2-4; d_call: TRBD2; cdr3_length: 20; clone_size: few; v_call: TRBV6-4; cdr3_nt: TGTGCCAGCAGTGACTCGTTAGCGGGAGGGCCGCTGGATGACAAAAACATTCAGTACTTC; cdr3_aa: CASSDSLAGGPLDDKNIQYF
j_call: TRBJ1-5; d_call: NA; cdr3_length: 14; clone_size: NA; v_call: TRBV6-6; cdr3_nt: TGTGCCACCCTCGGGGGAGTTAGCAATCAGCCCCAGCATTTT; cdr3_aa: CATLGGVSNQPQHF
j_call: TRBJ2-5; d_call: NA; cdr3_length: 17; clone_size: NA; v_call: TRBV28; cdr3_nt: TGTGCCAGCAGTTTATTTTACGGTGAGGGATTGCAAGAGACCCAGTACTTC; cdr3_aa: CASSLFYGEGLQETQYF
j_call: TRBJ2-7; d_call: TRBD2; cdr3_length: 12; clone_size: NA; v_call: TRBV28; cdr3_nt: TGTGCCAGCAGCTCCCGACTAGCCGAGCAGTACTTC; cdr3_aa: CASSSRLAEQYF
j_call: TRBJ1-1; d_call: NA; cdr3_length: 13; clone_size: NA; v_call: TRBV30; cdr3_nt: TGTGCCTGGAGTGAACAGCCGAACACTGAAGCTTTCTTT; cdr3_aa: CAWSEQPNTEAFF
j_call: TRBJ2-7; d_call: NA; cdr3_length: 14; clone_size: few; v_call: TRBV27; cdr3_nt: TGTGCCAGCAGCCCCGCGGTCGCCTCCTACGAGCAGTACTTC; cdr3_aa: CASSPAVASYEQYF
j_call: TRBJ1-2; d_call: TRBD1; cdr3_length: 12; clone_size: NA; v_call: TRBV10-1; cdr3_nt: TGCGCCAGCAAACAGGGGGGCCTTGGCTACACCTTC; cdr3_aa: CASKQGGLGYTF
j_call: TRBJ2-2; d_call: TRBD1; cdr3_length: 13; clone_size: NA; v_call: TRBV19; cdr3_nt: TGTGCCGGGACAGACGCGAACACCGGGGAGCTGTTTTTT; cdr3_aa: CAGTDANTGELFF
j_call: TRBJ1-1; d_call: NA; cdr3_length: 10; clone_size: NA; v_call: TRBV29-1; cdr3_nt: TGCAGCGCCCAGAACACTGAAGCTTTCTTT; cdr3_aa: CSAQNTEAFF
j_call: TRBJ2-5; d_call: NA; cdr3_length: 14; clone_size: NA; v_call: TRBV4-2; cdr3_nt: TGTGCCAGCAGCCAAGGGACTGCCTCGGAGACCCAGTACTTC; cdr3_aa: CASSQGTASETQYF
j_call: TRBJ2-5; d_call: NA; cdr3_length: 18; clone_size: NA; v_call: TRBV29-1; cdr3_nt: TGCAGCGTTGAAGGCTCGGTCGACTATTTCGGCAGACAAGAGACCCAGTACTTC; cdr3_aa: CSVEGSVDYFGRQETQYF
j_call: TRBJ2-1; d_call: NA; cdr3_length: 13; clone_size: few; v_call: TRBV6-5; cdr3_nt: TGTGCCAGCAGTCCCCCCTATTACAATGAGCAGTTCTTC; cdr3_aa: CASSPPYYNEQFF
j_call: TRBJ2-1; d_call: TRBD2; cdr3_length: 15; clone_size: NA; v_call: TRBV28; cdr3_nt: TGTGCCAGCAGTGACAGCGGGAGTTCCTACAATGAGCAGTTCTTC; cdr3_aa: CASSDSGSSYNEQFF
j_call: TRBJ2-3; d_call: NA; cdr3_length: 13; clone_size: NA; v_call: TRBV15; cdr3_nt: TGTGCCACCAGCAGAGACCAGGGTAGTACGCAGTATTTT; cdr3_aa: CATSRDQGSTQYF
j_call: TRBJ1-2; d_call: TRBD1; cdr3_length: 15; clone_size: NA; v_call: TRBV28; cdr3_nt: TGTGCCAGCAGTTTCCAGGGGGCGCTAAGCTATGGCTACACCTTC; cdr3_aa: CASSFQGALSYGYTF
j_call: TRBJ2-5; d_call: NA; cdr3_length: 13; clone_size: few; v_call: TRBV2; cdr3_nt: TGTGCCAGCAGTGGGGACAAAGGGGAGACCCAGTACTTC; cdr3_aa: CASSGDKGETQYF
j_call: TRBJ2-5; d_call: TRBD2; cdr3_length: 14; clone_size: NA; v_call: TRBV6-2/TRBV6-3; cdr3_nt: TGTGCCAGCAGCCAGACTAGCGAAGTGGAGACCCAGTACTTC; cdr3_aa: CASSQTSEVETQYF
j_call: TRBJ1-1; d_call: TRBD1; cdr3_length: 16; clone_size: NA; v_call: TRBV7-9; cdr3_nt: TGTGCCAGCAGCTCTTCGGACAGGGGGCAGGCCACTGAAGCTTTCTTT; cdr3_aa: CASSSSDRGQATEAFF
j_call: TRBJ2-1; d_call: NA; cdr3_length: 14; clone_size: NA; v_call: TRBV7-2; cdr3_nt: TGTGCCAGCAGCTTAGATCTCCTGTACAATGAGCAGTTCTTC; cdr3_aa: CASSLDLLYNEQFF
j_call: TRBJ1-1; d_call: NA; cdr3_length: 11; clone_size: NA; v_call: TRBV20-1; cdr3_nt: TGCAGTGCTACCAGGGGAAATGAAGCTTTCTTT; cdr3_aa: CSATRGNEAFF
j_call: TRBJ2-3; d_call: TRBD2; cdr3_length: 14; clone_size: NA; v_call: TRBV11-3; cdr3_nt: TGTGCCAGCAGTCTTAGCGGGAGCACAGATACGCAGTATTTT; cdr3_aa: CASSLSGSTDTQYF
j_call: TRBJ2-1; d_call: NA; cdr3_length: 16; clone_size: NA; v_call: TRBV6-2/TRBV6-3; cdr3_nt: TGTGCCAGCAGTTACTCTTTCTCGAGCTCCTACAATGAGCAGTTCTTC; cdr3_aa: CASSYSFSSSYNEQFF
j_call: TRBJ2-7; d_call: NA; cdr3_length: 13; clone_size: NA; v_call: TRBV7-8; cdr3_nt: TGTGCCAGCGAGACCCCAGGGGAGGGCGAGCAGTACTTC; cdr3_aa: CASETPGEGEQYF
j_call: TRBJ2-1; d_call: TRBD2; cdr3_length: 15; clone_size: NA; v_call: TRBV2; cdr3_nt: TGTGCCAGCAGCTGGGGACTAGCGGGAGGGAATGAGCAGTTCTTC; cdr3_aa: CASSWGLAGGNEQFF
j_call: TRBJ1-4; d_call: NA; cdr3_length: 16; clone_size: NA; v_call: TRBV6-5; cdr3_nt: TGTGCCAGCAGTTACACAGGTTCTGCAACTAATGAAAAACTGTTTTTT; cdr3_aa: CASSYTGSATNEKLFF
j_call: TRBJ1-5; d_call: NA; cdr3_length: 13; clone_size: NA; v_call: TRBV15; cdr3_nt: TGTGCCACCAGCCCGACAAGGAATCAGCCCCAGCATTTT; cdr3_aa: CATSPTRNQPQHF
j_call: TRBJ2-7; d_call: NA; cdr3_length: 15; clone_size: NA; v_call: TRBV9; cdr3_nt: TGTGCCAGCAGCCCCCATCACAGGGCAGGGGACGAGCAGTACTTC; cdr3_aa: CASSPHHRAGDEQYF
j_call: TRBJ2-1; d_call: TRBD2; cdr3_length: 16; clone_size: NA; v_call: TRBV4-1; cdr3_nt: TGCGCCAGCAGCCGAGGGACTAGCGGGGTTTACAATGAGCAGTTCTTC; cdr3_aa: CASSRGTSGVYNEQFF
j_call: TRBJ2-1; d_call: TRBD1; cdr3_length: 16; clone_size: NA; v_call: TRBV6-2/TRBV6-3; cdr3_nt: TGTGCCAGCAGTCGGCCCGGGACAGATTCCTACAATGAGCAGTTCTTC; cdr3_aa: CASSRPGTDSYNEQFF
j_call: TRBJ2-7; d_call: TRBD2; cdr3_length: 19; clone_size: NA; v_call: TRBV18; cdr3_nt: TGTGCCAGCTCACCACGAGCACTAGCGGACCGAGAGAGCTCCTACGAGCAGTACTTC; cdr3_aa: CASSPRALADRESSYEQYF
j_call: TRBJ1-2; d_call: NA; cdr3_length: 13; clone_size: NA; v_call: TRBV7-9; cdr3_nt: TGTGCCAGCAGCTTCCAGGGGCGGGATGGCTACACCTTC; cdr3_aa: CASSFQGRDGYTF
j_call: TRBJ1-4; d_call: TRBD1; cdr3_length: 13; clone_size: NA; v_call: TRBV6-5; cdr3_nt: TGTGCCAGCAGTAACTATCAGGGGGCAAAACTGTTTTTT; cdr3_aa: CASSNYQGAKLFF
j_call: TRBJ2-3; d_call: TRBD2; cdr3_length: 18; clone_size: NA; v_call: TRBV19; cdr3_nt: TGTGCCAGTAGTCCGGGACTAGCGGGCGGGCGTTACACAGATACGCAGTATTTT; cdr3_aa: CASSPGLAGGRYTDTQYF
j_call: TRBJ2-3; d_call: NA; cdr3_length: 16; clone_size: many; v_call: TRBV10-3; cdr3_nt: TGTGCCATCAGCGAGGGGGACTCCCTGAGCACAGATACGCAGTATTTT; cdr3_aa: CAISEGDSLSTDTQYF
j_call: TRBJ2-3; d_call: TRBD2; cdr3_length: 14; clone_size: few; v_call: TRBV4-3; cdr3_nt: TGCGCCAGCAGCGAGACTAGCGGCACAGATACGCAGTATTTT; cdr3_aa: CASSETSGTDTQYF
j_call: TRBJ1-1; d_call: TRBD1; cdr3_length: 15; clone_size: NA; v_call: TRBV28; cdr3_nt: TGTGCCAGCAGTCGTCTCAGGGGGCGTAGTACTGAAGCTTTCTTT; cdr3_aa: CASSRLRGRSTEAFF
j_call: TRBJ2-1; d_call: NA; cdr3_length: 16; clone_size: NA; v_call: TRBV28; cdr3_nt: TGTGCCAGCACCTCCGATGGCCGGAGCTCCTACAATGAGCAGTTCTTC; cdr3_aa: CASTSDGRSSYNEQFF
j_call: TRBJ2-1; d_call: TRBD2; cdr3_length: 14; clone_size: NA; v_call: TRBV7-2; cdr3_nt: TGTGCCAGCAGCTTGATAGCGGGTTACAATGAGCAGTTCTTC; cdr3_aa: CASSLIAGYNEQFF
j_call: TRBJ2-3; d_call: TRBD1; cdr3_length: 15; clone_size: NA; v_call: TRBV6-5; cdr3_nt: TGTGCCAGCAGTTACGGGGACAGGGAGCAAGTTACGCAGTATTTT; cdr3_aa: CASSYGDREQVTQYF
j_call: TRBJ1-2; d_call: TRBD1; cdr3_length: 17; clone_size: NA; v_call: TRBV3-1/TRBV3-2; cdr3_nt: TGTGCCAGCAGCCAAAGGGTACAGGGACAGGGGAGCTATGGCTACACCTTC; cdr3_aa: CASSQRVQGQGSYGYTF
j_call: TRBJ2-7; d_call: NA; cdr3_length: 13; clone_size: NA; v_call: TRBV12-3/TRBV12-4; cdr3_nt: TGTGCCAGCAGGGCAGAGGGCTCCTACGAGCAGTACTTC; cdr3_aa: CASRAEGSYEQYF